These 18 T cell receptor beta chains were sequenced from one sample in a study of blood T cell repertoires in COVID-19. This table comes from immunoSEQ multiplex PCR, and its TCRdb copy is limited to in-frame clones, with some not included. The sample carries 110,000 or so clones, about four fifths recorded once. Sequencing used peripheral blood. The receptors come from a woman in her 70s with acute or convalescent COVID-19.

With respect to this clone: Other nucleotide sequences in the sample specify the same CDR3. The chain carries TRBV7-2 and TRBJ1-3; D is ambiguous. V lost 0 bases and J lost 0, with 6 bases in between. The CDR3 totals 15 residues. Germline CDR1 is SGHTA and CDR2 is FQGNSA. The CDR3 sequence: CASSLAADSGNTIYF. In DNA form, the CDR3 reads TGTGCCAGCAGCTTAGCCGCGGACTCTGGAAACACCATATATTTT.

The chain recombines TRBV3-1 (or the pseudogene TRBV3-2) with TRBJ1-6; D not resolved. V lost 0 bases and J 7 bases, leaving 13 bases between the germline ends. CDR3 size: 16 residues. Germline V gene sequence: CDR1 LGHDT, CDR2 YNNKEL (reference sequence). CDR3 protein: CASSQDGQLMNSPLHF. In DNA, the CDR3 is TGTGCCAGCAGCCAAGATGGGCAGCTCATGAATTCACCCCTCCACTTT.

The chain carries TRBV5-4 and TRBJ2-1; 7 nucleotides line up with TRBD1. Looked up from germline, CDR1 is SGHNT and CDR2 is YYREEE (reference sequence). Trimming removed 0 bases from V and 7 bases from J; junction bases left unmatched: 13. This CDR3 contains 17 residues. The DNA for the CDR3 is TGTGCCAGCAGCTTGGCCTCTGGCAGGGGGTCTAAGAATGAGCAGTTCTTC. As protein: CASSLASGRGSKNEQFF.

The chain combines TRBV4-1 with TRBJ2-7; weak D call: TRBD1 (5 bases). The ends were cut back, 3 bases at V and 3 bases at J, with 15 bases in the middle. This CDR3 is 15 amino acids long. Germline-derived CDR1 and CDR2 are MGHRA and YSYEKL. CDR3 sequence reads: CASSHLQRTGYEQYF. The DNA of the CDR3 is TGCGCCAGCAGCCATTTACAGCGTACAGGCTACGAGCAGTACTTC.

The V call is TRBV9, the J call TRBJ2-3, with TRBD2 matching 10 bases. The CDR3 covers 15 residues. Germline-derived CDR1 and CDR2 are SGDLS and YYNGEE. J was trimmed by 0 bases and V by 6 bases; bases with no gene match: 4. CDR3 sequence (DNA): TGTGCCAGCACCTCTAGCGGGGGTAGCACAGATACGCAGTATTTT. This encodes CASTSSGGSTDTQYF.

The chain is built from TRBV2 and TRBJ1-4; D is ambiguous. Germline V gene sequence: CDR1 SNHLY, CDR2 FYNNEI. The CDR3 totals 15 residues. V was cut by 5 bases and J by 0 bases, with 10 bases left in between. CDR3 amino acids: CASSKTGATNEKLFF. CDR3 in DNA: TGTGCCAGCAGTAAGACTGGCGCAACTAATGAAAAACTGTTTTTT.

V usage is TRBV20-1 and J usage is TRBJ1-2, with 7 bases aligning to TRBD1. The CDR3 spans 11 residues. Germline V gene sequence: CDR1 DFQATT, CDR2 SNEGSKA (reference sequence). V trimming: 1 base; J trimming: 11 bases; junction bases outside the gene matches: 4. The CDR3 here is CSARGDSHYTF. CDR3 coding DNA: TGCAGTGCTAGAGGGGACAGCCATTACACCTTC.

The chain links TRBV9 to TRBJ2-5, with 7 bases matching TRBD2. This CDR3 region has 15 residues. Trimming removed 0 bases from V and 2 bases from J; junction bases left unmatched: 4. Germline CDR1 and CDR2: SGDLS and YYNGEE. The DNA of the CDR3 is TGTGCCAGCAGCGTAGCGGCTAGCGGACAAGAGACCCAGTACTTC. It specifies CASSVAASGQETQYF.

The chain is built from TRBV6-5 and TRBJ2-7, with 8 nucleotides matching TRBD2. There are 15 residues in the CDR3. Germline V gives CDR1 MNHEY, CDR2 SVGAGI. V gave up 10 bases and J gave up 6 bases; unmatched junction bases: 17. CDR3 loop: CATSPAGGFLLEQYF. The CDR3 coding sequence is TGTGCCACCTCCCCTGCGGGAGGATTCTTACTCGAGCAGTACTTC.

The genes are TRBV28 and TRBJ2-5; no reliable D call. This CDR3 contains 15 residues. V dropped 3 bases and J dropped 1 base, with 12 bases sitting between them. Per germline, CDR1 MDHEN and CDR2 SYDVKM. In nucleotides, the CDR3 is TGTGCCAGCAGTTTTAGTGGGCCAGTCCAAGAGACCCAGTACTTC. Translated, it gives CASSFSGPVQETQYF.

This sequence joins TRBV6-5 and TRBJ1-1, with D unclear. The CDR3 contains 14 residues. With 2 bases removed from V and 0 bases from J, the gap between germline ends came to 7 bases. Germline V gene sequence: CDR1 MNHEY, CDR2 SVGAGI. CDR3 residues: CASSYGQMNTEAFF. In nucleotides, the CDR3 is TGTGCCAGCAGTTACGGGCAGATGAACACTGAAGCTTTCTTT.

This chain connects TRBV7-3 to TRBJ2-1, with 10 bases identical to TRBD1. The CDR3 is 16 amino acids. The trim removed 5 bases at V and 0 bases at J, leaving 4 bases unmatched. Germline values: CDR1 SGHTA, CDR2 FQGTGA. CDR3 amino acids: CASSRGQGLSYNEQFF. For the CDR3, the DNA is TGTGCCAGCAGCCGGGGACAGGGGCTCTCCTACAATGAGCAGTTCTTC. The full variable domain, in which reference TRBV7-3 and TRBJ2-1 provide the parts outside the CDR3, is GAGVSQTPSNKVTEKGKYVELRCDPISGHTALYWYRQSLGQGPEFLIYFQGTGAADDSGLPNDRFFAVRPEGSVSTLKIQRTERGDSAVYLCASSRGQGLSYNEQFFGPGTRLTVL.

This chain joins TRBV28 and TRBJ2-6; unclear D gene. Deletions cut 4 bases from V and 1 base from J, with 11 bases between. This CDR3 is 16 amino acids long. Germline V gene lookup returns CDR1 MDHEN and CDR2 SYDVKM. CDR3 in amino acids: CASSSLRASGANVLTF. The CDR3 bases are TGTGCCAGCAGTTCCCTTCGCGCGTCTGGGGCCAACGTCCTGACTTTC.

CDR3 DNA sequence: TGTGCCAGCAGCGCACTCAGCGGGGCGTCCTACAATGAGCAGTTCTTC. It specifies CASSALSGASYNEQFF. The chain employs TRBV5-6 and TRBJ2-1; 7 bases are shared with TRBD2. Trimming at V came to 4 bases and at J to 1 base, leaving 8 bases not matched to a gene. CDR3 length equals 16 residues. Germline V CDR1 and CDR2: SGHDT, YYEEEE.

The chain carries TRBV19 and TRBJ2-1; 8 bases agree with TRBD1. Trimming at V came to 4 bases and at J to 7 bases, leaving 12 bases not matched to a gene. The CDR3 consists of 16 residues. The germline gives CDR1 LNHDA, CDR2 SQIVND (reference sequence). CDR3 bases: TGTGCCAGTAGTAACCCCGGGACAGGAGGGTTTAATGAGCAGTTCTTC. The encoded protein is CASSNPGTGGFNEQFF.

The chain couples TRBV7-3 to TRBJ2-2; tentative D call: TRBD2 (5 bases). CDR1 is SGHTA and CDR2 is FQGTGA in the germline V gene. CDR3 length equals 14 residues. Trimming left V 6 bases short and J 1 base short, with 9 bases between. The CDR3 DNA sequence: TGTGCCAGCAGTTCCGGGGAGAACACCGGGGAGCTGTTTTTT. Its protein is CASSSGENTGELFF.

The chain employs TRBV4-1 and TRBJ2-3; maybe TRBD1 (6 bases). There are 19 residues in the CDR3. With 0 bases removed from V and 0 bases from J, the gap between germline ends came to 19 bases. Per germline, CDR1 MGHRA and CDR2 YSYEKL. CDR3: CASSQDPNLRGMSTDTQYF. DNA for the CDR3: TGCGCCAGCAGCCAAGACCCAAACCTCAGGGGAATGAGCACAGATACGCAGTATTTT.

This sequence joins TRBV7-8 and TRBJ1-5, with 7 bases that match TRBD1. CDR1 and CDR2 (germline): SGHVS, FQNEAQ. CDR3 length: 15 residues. The trim removed 0 bases at V and 7 bases at J, leaving 6 bases unmatched. CDR3 sequence reads: CASSLATGARQPQHF. In DNA, the CDR3 is TGTGCCAGCAGCTTAGCCACAGGGGCGAGACAGCCCCAGCATTTT.